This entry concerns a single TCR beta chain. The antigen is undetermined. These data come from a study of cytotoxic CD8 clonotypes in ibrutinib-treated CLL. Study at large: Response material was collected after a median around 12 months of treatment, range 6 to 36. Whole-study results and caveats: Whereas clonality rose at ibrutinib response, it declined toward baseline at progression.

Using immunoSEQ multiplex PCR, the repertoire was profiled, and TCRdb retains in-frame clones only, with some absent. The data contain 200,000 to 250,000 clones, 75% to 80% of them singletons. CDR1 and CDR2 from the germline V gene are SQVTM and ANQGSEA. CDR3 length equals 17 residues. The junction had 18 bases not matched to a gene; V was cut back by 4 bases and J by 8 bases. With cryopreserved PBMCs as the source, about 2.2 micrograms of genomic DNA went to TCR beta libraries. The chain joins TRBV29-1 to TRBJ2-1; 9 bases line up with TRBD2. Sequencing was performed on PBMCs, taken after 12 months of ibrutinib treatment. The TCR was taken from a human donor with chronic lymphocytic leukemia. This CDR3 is CSVAPFQDSGSGDEQFF. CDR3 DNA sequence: TGCAGCGTTGCCCCATTCCAAGATAGCGGGAGTGGGGATGAGCAGTTCTTC.